These 29 T cell receptor beta chains were sequenced from one sample in a study of T cells in Graves' hyperthyroidism and ophthalmopathy. The TCR beta CDR3 regions underwent amplification using RNA transcripts as the source. First-round RT-PCR with HTBI primers amplified the TCR CDR3 region. MiXCR, run by TCRdb on the multiplex PCR reads, gives a single entry per CDR3 protein. The table shows some 490,000 distinct CDR3 sequences, with 20% to 25% occurring only once. Material for sequencing was blood. The receptors stem from a woman aged 65 to 85 with Graves' ophthalmopathy.

The rearrangement uses TRBV14 and TRBJ2-2, with TRBD2 matching 8 bases. The CDR3 extends over 18 amino acids. The V gene's germline CDR1 is SGHDN and CDR2 FVKESK. V shed 1 base, J shed 4 bases, and the junction held 11 bases outside the gene matches. CDR3 sequence (DNA): TGTGCCAGCAGCCAAGCGGCGGGGGGCGCGAGAGCCACCGGGGAGCTGTTTTTT. Protein product: CASSQAAGGARATGELFF.

This clonotype appeared a few times. The chain carries TRBV5-1 and TRBJ1-1; no reliable D call. Germline values: CDR1 SGHRS, CDR2 YFSETQ. V was cut by 7 bases and J by 1 base, with 5 bases left in between. CDR3 length: 11 residues. As DNA, the CDR3 is TGCGCCAGCCACAAGAACACTGAAGCTTTCTTT. It translates to CASHKNTEAFF.

The chain joins TRBV11-2 to TRBJ2-7; 8 bases map to TRBD2. There are 15 residues in the CDR3. CDR1 is SGHAT, CDR2 FQNNGV, per germline. After removal of 0 bases from V and 8 bases from J, the junction contained 9 bases not matched to a gene. The CDR3 sequence is CASSLDRLALPKQYF. The CDR3 region has the DNA TGTGCCAGCAGCTTAGATCGACTAGCGCTCCCCAAGCAGTACTTC.

The chain is built from TRBV7-8 and TRBJ2-7; D may be TRBD1 or TRBD2 (5 bases each). In germline, CDR1 is SGHVS, CDR2 FQNEAQ. The CDR3 runs 15 residues. Deletions cut 5 bases from V and 0 bases from J, with 14 bases between. This chain's CDR3 is CASSNRDPNSYEQYF. The CDR3 bases are TGTGCCAGCAGCAACCGGGACCCAAACTCCTACGAGCAGTACTTC.

Many counts were recorded for this clonotype. CDR3 sequence (DNA): TGTGCCAGCAGTTTATTGGCAGGGGGCAGGAGTTCACCCCTCCACTTT. Its protein is CASSLLAGGRSSPLHF. The chain has TRBV12-3 or TRBV12-4 and TRBJ1-6, with 8 bases aligning to TRBD1. This CDR3 comprises 16 residues. V gave up 2 bases and J gave up 9 bases; unmatched junction bases: 9.

This clonotype was counted many times. V and J are TRBV5-1 and TRBJ2-3; D is unresolved. Germline V gene lookup returns CDR1 SGHRS and CDR2 YFSETQ. V gave up 0 bases and J gave up 1 base, with 6 bases separating them. The CDR3 consists of 14 residues. CDR3 sequence reads: CASSLEYGTDTQYF. The CDR3 region has the DNA TGCGCCAGCAGCTTGGAGTACGGCACAGATACGCAGTATTTT. The variable domain in full, with the rest retrieved from reference TRBV5-1 and TRBJ2-3, is KAGVTQTPRYLIKTRGQQVTLSCSPISGHRSVSWYQQTPGQGLQFLFEYFSETQRNKGNFPGRFSGRQFSNSRSEMNVSTLELGDSALYLCASSLEYGTDTQYFGPGTRLTVL.

The chain has TRBV3-1 and TRBJ1-1; 7 positions match TRBD1. The junction had 15 bases not matched to a gene; V was cut back by 8 bases and J by 9 bases. Germline V gene sequence: CDR1 LGHDT, CDR2 YNNKEL (reference sequence). The CDR3 runs to 14 residues. CDR3 region: CASSKRVDREQAFF. As DNA, the CDR3 is TGTGCCAGCTCTAAGAGGGTAGACAGGGAACAAGCTTTCTTT.

This chain links TRBV7-3 with TRBJ1-6, with TRBD1 matching over 8 bases. Germline V lookup: CDR1 SGHTA, CDR2 FQGTGA. V lost 5 bases to trimming and J lost 9 bases; unmatched junction nucleotides: 6. This CDR3 spans 14 amino acids. Here the CDR3 reads CASSPTGAPSPLHF. CDR3 sequence (DNA): TGTGCCAGCAGCCCGACAGGGGCGCCTTCACCCCTCCACTTT.

This clonotype turned up a few times. The CDR3 DNA reads TGTGCCAGCGTTCTGGGAGACTCCGCTAATGAAAAACTGTTTTTT. Translation: CASVLGDSANEKLFF. This chain joins TRBV6-1 and TRBJ1-4; no firm D call. Per the germline V gene, CDR1 is MNHNS and CDR2 is SASEGT. V was cut by 8 bases and J by 3 bases, with 16 bases left in between. The CDR3 is 15 amino acids.

The table lists this clonotype with a few counts. The J gene is TRBJ2-1, the V gene TRBV20-1, with 8 bases identical to TRBD2. The V segment lost 0 bases and the J segment 8 bases; nucleotides outside the gene matches: 9. This CDR3 has 15 amino acids. Germline CDR1 reads DFQATT; CDR2 reads SNEGSKA (reference sequence). The CDR3 reads CSARDRALSGDEQFF. DNA of the CDR3: TGCAGTGCTAGAGATCGAGCACTTAGCGGGGATGAGCAGTTCTTC.

This rearrangement joins TRBV20-1 to TRBJ2-7; 12 nucleotides agree with TRBD2. The CDR3 is 14 residues long. V gave up 6 bases and J gave up 0 bases; unmatched junction bases: 3. Germline V gene sequence: CDR1 DFQATT, CDR2 SNEGSKA (reference sequence). The CDR3 loop is CSAKTSGSSYEQYF. Here the CDR3 DNA reads TGCAGTGCGAAGACTAGCGGGAGCTCCTACGAGCAGTACTTC.

The chain carries TRBV2 and TRBJ2-6; D is possibly TRBD1 (6 bases). Trimming removed 2 bases at V and 3 bases at J, with 11 bases between. Germline V gene data show CDR1 as SNHLY and CDR2 as FYNNEI. This CDR3 spans 16 amino acids. In DNA, the CDR3 is TGTGCCAGCAGTGAATGGCAAGGGGGTGGGGCCAACGTCCTGACTTTC. Its translation is CASSEWQGGGANVLTF.

This clonotype has a count of ten or more. V and J are TRBV12-3 or TRBV12-4 and TRBJ2-3, with D perhaps TRBD2 (5 bases). The V end was cut by 0 bases, the J end by 7 bases, with 8 bases between. The CDR3 runs to 13 residues. CDR3 amino acids: CASSLARENTQYF. As DNA, the CDR3 is TGTGCCAGCAGTTTAGCTCGGGAAAATACGCAGTATTTT.

The chain couples TRBV19 to TRBJ1-6; 9 bases are shared with TRBD1. The CDR3 totals 20 residues. Trimming removed 5 bases from V and 0 bases from J; junction bases left unmatched: 14. Per germline, CDR1 LNHDA and CDR2 SQIVND (reference sequence). The CDR3 coding sequence is TGTGCCAGTAGTGTCACCCGCCTGACAGGGGGGAGCTCCTATAATTCACCCCTCCACTTT. This codes for CASSVTRLTGGSSYNSPLHF.

This clonotype has just a few counts. The V call is TRBV7-9, the J call TRBJ2-7, with D perhaps TRBD1 (5 bases). There are 15 residues in the CDR3. The V end was cut by 3 bases, the J end by 3 bases, with 15 bases between. Per germline, CDR1 SEHNR and CDR2 FQNEAQ (reference sequence). The CDR3, as DNA: TGTGCCAGCAGCTTGGGGCAGGCAATGGGCTACGAGCAGTACTTC. Protein product: CASSLGQAMGYEQYF.

The table lists this clonotype with a few counts. This sequence joins TRBV9 and TRBJ2-5; tentatively, D is TRBD1 or TRBD2 (5 bases each). Trimming pared 0 bases from V and 5 bases from J, leaving 14 bases between. The CDR3 is made up of 15 amino acids. Germline V lookup: CDR1 SGDLS, CDR2 YYNGEE. The CDR3 DNA follows: TGTGCCAGCAGCGTAGTCGGGGACCCTACGGAGACCCAGTACTTC. It codes for CASSVVGDPTETQYF.

The rearrangement joins TRBV30 to TRBJ1-5; 8 nucleotides align to TRBD1. This CDR3 is built from 14 residues. The germline V gene encodes CDR1 GTSNPN and CDR2 SVGIG (reference sequence). V was pared by 1 base and J by 6 bases, with 5 bases of the junction left unmatched. CDR3 region: CAWSATGGGQPQHF. DNA for the CDR3: TGTGCCTGGAGTGCAACAGGGGGAGGTCAGCCCCAGCATTTT.

In its sample, this clonotype was seen many times. The V call is TRBV28, the J call TRBJ1-1; D uncertain. Germline V gene data show CDR1 as MDHEN and CDR2 as SYDVKM. The CDR3 spans 14 residues. Deletions cut 6 bases from V and 1 base from J, with 12 bases between. This chain's CDR3 is CASRPSYTNTEAFF. DNA for the CDR3: TGTGCCAGCAGGCCTTCATACACGAACACTGAAGCTTTCTTT.

Only one count was recorded for this clonotype. This chain links TRBV27 with TRBJ2-1; D perhaps matches TRBD2 (6 bases). The V and J ends lost 4 bases and 9 bases respectively, with 16 bases between them. Germline CDR1 reads MNHEY; CDR2 reads SMNVEV (reference sequence). This CDR3 region has 14 residues. CDR3 DNA sequence: TGTGCCAGCAGTTCCCTGACTAGTCGATTTGAGCAGTTCTTC. Protein: CASSSLTSRFEQFF.

The chain links TRBV11-3 to TRBJ2-1; 10 bases fit TRBD2. CDR1 and CDR2 (germline): SGHNT, YENEEA. The CDR3 totals 17 residues. V lost 2 bases and J lost 7; bases outside the gene matches: 11. In DNA, the CDR3 is TGTGCCAGCAGCTTATCAATCCTAGCGGGAGACGAGAATGAGCAGTTCTTC. Translated: CASSLSILAGDENEQFF.

This chain connects TRBV20-1 to TRBJ2-1; TRBD2 matches at 11 bases. The germline V gene has CDR1 DFQATT and CDR2 SNEGSKA (reference sequence). The CDR3 sequence is 14 residues long. Losses at the gene ends were 4 bases for V and 9 bases for J; bases not matched to a gene: 8. This chain's CDR3 is CSAKILAGVLEQFF. The CDR3, as DNA: TGCAGTGCTAAAATACTAGCGGGAGTTCTTGAGCAGTTCTTC.

This clonotype was counted many times. This chain uses TRBV3-1 with TRBJ2-7; 7 bases map to TRBD1. The CDR3 has 14 residues. Looked up from germline, CDR1 is LGHDT and CDR2 is YNNKEL (reference sequence). Losses at the gene ends were 4 bases for V and 3 bases for J; bases not matched to a gene: 6. CDR3 sequence: CASSRYRQGYEQYF. The CDR3 DNA is TGTGCCAGCAGCCGCTACCGACAGGGCTACGAGCAGTACTTC.

J is TRBJ1-2 and V is TRBV6-2 or TRBV6-3; the D is unclear. Germline V gene lookup returns CDR1 MNHEY and CDR2 SVGEGT. V was clipped by 0 bases and J by 2 bases, with 10 bases between them. This CDR3 contains 15 residues. The CDR3 DNA reads TGTGCCAGCAGTTACTCGCCCTGGCTCAACTATGGCTACACCTTC. Amino acid sequence: CASSYSPWLNYGYTF.

This clonotype was recorded a few times. The chain uses TRBV12-5 and TRBJ1-4; TRBD1 is a possible D gene (5 bases). V was pared by 2 bases and J by 6 bases, with 22 bases between. This CDR3 spans 18 amino acids. Looked up from germline, CDR1 is LGHNT and CDR2 is FRNRAP. The CDR3 DNA is TGTGCTAGTGGTTTGAGAAGGACATACCTGCAACTGGATGAAAAACTGTTTTTT. It codes for CASGLRRTYLQLDEKLFF.

This clonotype was seen more than once but under ten times. This chain uses TRBV30 with TRBJ2-4; 8 nucleotides agree with TRBD1. Germline values: CDR1 GTSNPN, CDR2 SVGIG (reference sequence). With 3 bases clipped from V and 8 bases from J, the junction kept 15 bases outside the gene matches. The CDR3 spans 16 residues. The CDR3 nucleotides read TGTGCCTGGAGCCAAGGACAGGGCCTTGATTCTGACATTCAGTACTTC. Its protein is CAWSQGQGLDSDIQYF.

This clonotype came up a few times. The rearrangement links TRBV6-2 or TRBV6-3 to TRBJ2-1, with D maybe TRBD2 (6 bases). V was cut by 9 bases and J by 4 bases, with 16 bases left in between. Germline assignment: CDR1 MNHEY and CDR2 SVGEGT. There are 14 residues in the CDR3. In DNA form, the CDR3 reads TGTGCCAGTGGGGCTCTAGCGATTTACAATGAGCAGTTCTTC. Its protein product is CASGALAIYNEQFF.

At least ten counts were recorded for this clonotype. The chain couples TRBV12-3 or TRBV12-4 to TRBJ2-6; no clear D. Between the trimmed V and J ends, which lost 6 bases and 0 bases, there was a span of 6 bases. This CDR3 has 14 amino acids. The CDR3 loop is CASRIDSGANVLTF. For the CDR3, the DNA is TGTGCCAGCAGAATAGACTCTGGGGCCAACGTCCTGACTTTC.

This chain uses TRBV7-9 with TRBJ2-6; D unresolved. CDR1 and CDR2 from the germline V gene are SEHNR and FQNEAQ (reference sequence). V gave up 3 bases and J gave up 0 bases, with 12 bases separating them. The CDR3 is 17 amino acids. The DNA of the CDR3 is TGTGCCAGCAGCTTTTCTGGGTTACGCTCTGGGGCCAACGTCCTGACTTTC. This translates into CASSFSGLRSGANVLTF.

In this sample, this clonotype turned up many times. The chain joins TRBV28 to TRBJ2-5; 10 bases map to TRBD1. Germline CDR1 MDHEN, CDR2 SYDVKM. V lost 6 bases, J lost 1 base, and 14 bases stayed unmatched. This CDR3 is 18 amino acids long. The chain's CDR3 is CASRIWGPGTGAQETQYF. As DNA, the CDR3 is TGTGCCAGCAGAATCTGGGGGCCCGGGACAGGGGCCCAAGAGACCCAGTACTTC.